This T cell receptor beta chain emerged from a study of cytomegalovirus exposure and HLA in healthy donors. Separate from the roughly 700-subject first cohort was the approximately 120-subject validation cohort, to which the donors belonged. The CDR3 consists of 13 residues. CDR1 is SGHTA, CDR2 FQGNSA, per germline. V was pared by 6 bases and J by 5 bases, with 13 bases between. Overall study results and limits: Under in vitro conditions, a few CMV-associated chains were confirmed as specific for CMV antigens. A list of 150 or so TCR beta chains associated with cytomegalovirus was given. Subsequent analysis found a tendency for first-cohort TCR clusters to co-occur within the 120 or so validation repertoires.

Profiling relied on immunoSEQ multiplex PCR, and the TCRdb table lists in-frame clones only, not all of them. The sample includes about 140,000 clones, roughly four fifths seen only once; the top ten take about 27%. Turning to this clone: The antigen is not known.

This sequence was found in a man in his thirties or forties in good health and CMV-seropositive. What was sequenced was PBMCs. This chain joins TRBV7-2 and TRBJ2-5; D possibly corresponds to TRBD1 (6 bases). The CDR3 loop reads CASRHRVGETQYF. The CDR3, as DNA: TGTGCCAGCAGGCACAGGGTAGGGGAGACCCAGTACTTC.